The 3 T cell receptor beta chains listed next were all sequenced from one sample in a study of blood T cell repertoires in COVID-19. Sequenced by immunoSEQ multiplex PCR; TCRdb stores in-frame clones only, minus some. The sample includes around 280,000 clones, around 84% of them seen just once. Sequencing input: peripheral blood. The receptors were gathered from a man aged 65 to 79 with acute or convalescent COVID-19.

The gene calls are TRBV7-8 and TRBJ2-7, with 11 bases that match TRBD1. CDR1 and CDR2 from the germline V gene are SGHVS and FQNEAQ. The CDR3 covers 14 residues. V lost 5 bases, J lost 6 bases, and 6 bases stayed unmatched. CDR3 in DNA: TGTGCCAGCAGCGCCGGACAGGGGGCAGGCGAGCAGTACTTC. Protein: CASSAGQGAGEQYF. The full variable domain, its missing parts supplied by reference TRBV7-8 and TRBJ2-7, is GAGVSQSPRYKVAKRGQDVALRCDPISGHVSLFWYQQALGQGPEFLTYFQNEAQLDKSGLPSDRFFAERPEGSVSTLKIQRTQQEDSAVYLCASSAGQGAGEQYFGPGTRLTVT.

The chain links TRBV3-1 (or the pseudogene TRBV3-2) to TRBJ2-7, with TRBD2 as a possible D gene (5 bases). V lost 5 bases to trimming and J lost 4 bases, with 9 bases between them. Germline CDR1 and CDR2: LGHDT and YNNKEL (reference sequence). The CDR3 is made up of 12 amino acids. CDR3 sequence: CASSLRAYEQYF. In nucleotides, the CDR3 is TGTGCCAGCAGCTTGCGGGCTTACGAGCAGTACTTC.

J is TRBJ1-2 and V is TRBV28; TRBD1 agrees at 7 bases. Germline V gene lookup returns CDR1 MDHEN and CDR2 SYDVKM. J gave up 8 bases and V 10 bases, and 16 bases lay outside the gene matches. CDR3 size: 14 residues. CDR3 DNA: TGTGCCACCGGGAGGGGGCTAAGGGTGGCAGGCTACACCTTC. Its translation: CATGRGLRVAGYTF.